Sequencing of this TCR beta chain was carried out in a study of spatial heterogeneity in lung cancer. Time point: sample taken at primary tumor resection. Regarding the study as a whole: Tumoral mutation counts were tracked by counts of expanded intratumoral alpha and beta TCRs.

On this clonotype itself: Its antigen is currently unknown.

The CDR3 sequence is 15 residues long. The ends lost 0 bases at V and 1 base at J; junction bases unmatched: 2. The germline V gene has CDR1 WSHSY and CDR2 SAAADI. TCRdb recomputed calls from the 5' RACE reads with MiXCR, one row per CDR3 protein. The data show about 27,000 distinct CDR3 sequences, more than 5.5% seen once. The sequences come from lung tumor tissue, collected at surgery. This chain connects TRBV10-2 to TRBJ2-5, with 7 bases lining up with TRBD1. This TCR was sampled from a male donor with early-stage non-small cell lung cancer. CDR3 sequence reads: CASSESGTAQETQYF. The CDR3 nucleotides read TGCGCCAGCAGTGAGTCAGGGACAGCCCAAGAGACCCAGTACTTC.